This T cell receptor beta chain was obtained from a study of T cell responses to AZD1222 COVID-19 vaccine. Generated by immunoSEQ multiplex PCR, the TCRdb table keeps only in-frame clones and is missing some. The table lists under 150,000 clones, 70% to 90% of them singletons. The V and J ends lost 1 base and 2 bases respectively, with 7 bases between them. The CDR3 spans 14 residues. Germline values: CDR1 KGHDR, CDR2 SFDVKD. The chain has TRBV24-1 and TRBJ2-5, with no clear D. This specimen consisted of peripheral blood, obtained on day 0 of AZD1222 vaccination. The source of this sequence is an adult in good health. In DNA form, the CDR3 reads TGTGCCACCAGTGATTTTGGCAGTCAAGAGACCCAGTACTTC. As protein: CATSDFGSQETQYF.